This T cell receptor beta chain was recorded in a study of regulatory T cells in long-lasting Graves disease. This clonotype was observed a few times. Its antigen is not identified. Whole-study results and caveats: Persistent patients shared more public clonotypes (around 3,000) than new patients (approximately 1,000).

Time point meaning: persistent/refractory GD, antithyroid drugs over 5 years with positive TRAb. PBMC RNA served as the TCR library source. CDR3-region Arm-PCR and iRepertoire HTBI primers produced the TCR beta libraries. TCRdb re-called the multiplex PCR reads with MiXCR, one entry per CDR3 protein. Of hundreds of thousands of distinct CDR3 sequences in the sample, about 22% were seen once. The J segment lost 0 bases and the V segment lost 3 bases, leaving 4 bases of the junction unmatched. Germline CDR1 reads MDHEN; CDR2 reads SYDVKM. The CDR3 totals 15 residues. The material sequenced was peripheral blood mononuclear cells (PBMCs), taken when the disease was refractory, from a patient treated with antithyroid drugs. The receptor was derived from a female donor with Graves disease. V and J are TRBV28 and TRBJ2-7, with 8 bases lining up with TRBD1. The CDR3 loop is CASSFWTGNSYEQYF. In nucleotides, the CDR3 is TGTGCCAGCAGTTTTTGGACAGGGAACTCCTACGAGCAGTACTTC.